This T cell receptor (beta chain) came from a study of tumor-infiltrating lymphocytes in primary liver carcinoma (dated by TCRdb to about 2017). In the study overall: Of the five patients (three men and two women, aged 30 to 69 years), four had hepatocellular carcinoma and one had combined HCC and intrahepatic cholangiocarcinoma. The five patients had tumors of stage T1-T3 N0M0, with maximum diameters ranging from about 4.2 to 10 cm. TCRbeta repertoire sequencing covered 35 specimens from 5 patients: 25 or so tumor regions, 5 adjacent noncancerous liver tissues and 5 peripheral blood samples. Samples yielded roughly 3.5 to 8 million productive TCRbeta reads; read depth did not differ significantly between tissue types. To link TCRbeta repertoire diversity with the local molecular phenotype, the approximately 25 tumor region samples were profiled using Agilent mRNA microarrays. The study combined TCRbeta repertoire sequencing, expression microarrays and whole-exome sequencing across five regions of each liver tumor, with adjacent normal tissue and blood. Repertoires from technical replicates were highly reproducible, with mean shared-clone rates roughly 0.89 and correlation coefficients above 0.95. Summary of the overall study and its limitations: Only the TCR beta chain was sequenced, which likely underestimates true repertoire diversity because unpaired alpha chains were not captured. Since the samples were bulk and unsorted, there was no way to compare CD4+ and CD8+ T cell repertoires. Repertoire overlap was found to be higher between tumor regions (mean approximately 35%) than between tumor-adjacent (approximately 17%) or tumor-blood (14%) pairs, consistent with antigen-driven expansion. Compared with blood, tumors had a significantly larger share of the repertoire taken up by the top 250 clones (p = 0.039). The study included only four to six patients, and the authors note findings should be validated in a larger study. Only about 7.5-25% of top clones were found in all five regions of a tumor, suggesting spatial heterogeneity of tumor-infiltrating T cells.

The CDR3 starts with the cysteine, ends with the phenylalanine, and has 18 residues. Only CDR3 DNA is held: 54 bases, read in frame from base 1. The germline V gene specifies MGHRA as CDR1 and YSYEKL as CDR2. At the junction V is shortened by 3 bases and J by 6 bases, with 26 bases in between. Without any cell sorting, total RNA and DNA were extracted together from approximately 22-30 mg of bulk tissue using the AllPrep DNA/RNA mini kit. Between late 2015 and early 2016, five patients in China with histopathologically diagnosed primary liver carcinoma had surgical resection. At the time of sampling, the patients had chronic HBV infection and had not received any treatment. Each tumor was sampled at five spatially separated regions: the superior, inferior, left-lateral and right-lateral poles and the tumor centre. According to histology, viable tumor cells made up more than 75% of every tumor sample. Fresh tumor and adjacent tissue pieces were bisected; one half was stored in RNAlater at -80°C, the other sent for histology.

This clonotype showed up just a few times. Its antigen is currently not known. Per-base qualities were not stored, and no clone one base away is much larger. Starting from about 500 ng total RNA, TCRbeta-specific cDNA was produced by reverse transcription with a constant-region primer and ProtoScript II reverse transcriptase. Construction of the TCRbeta libraries relied on three nested rounds of multiplex PCR, following a slightly modified ARM-PCR procedure. Multiplex TRBV1-TRBV30 forward primers and a Cbeta reverse primer were used in the first two PCR rounds, each of which was run for approximately 9 cycles. Sample barcodes and Illumina adapters were added in a final 25-cycle PCR with Deep VentR polymerase. Before sequencing, amplicons between 200 and 500 bp were purified from gel using a QIAquick gel extraction kit. TCRbeta amplicons were sequenced on an Illumina HiSeq 2500 with 250-bp paired-end reads. The source study handled its data this way. Trimmomatic v0.33 was used to quality-trim the reads, and FLASH v1.2.11 was used to merge paired reads so that full CDR3 sequences could be recovered. MiGEC v1.2.1b assigned V, D and J germline segments to the rearranged TCRbeta sequences. Clonotype statistics, along with Shannon-Wiener diversity indices, were calculated using VDJtools v1.0.0. Except for diversity analysis, only each sample's 250 most abundant clonotypes were used in subsequent analyses to reduce sampling bias. TCRdb cleaned the public reads at Q25 with fastp, built clones with MiXCR and kept in-frame beta chains. Each CDR3 protein appears once, grouped with its most common genes and DNA. The V and J calls and clone size are TCRdb's, not the authors'. The sample contains about 110,000 distinct CDR3 sequences, about 68% of them found a single time. Roughly 8.8% of the sample is in the top ten clones.

The V and J genes are TRBV4-1 and TRBJ1-1, and the D gene may be TRBD1, 6 bases matching. This receptor was obtained from a woman in her sixties with primary liver carcinoma and hepatitis B virus infection. The source material was liver tumor tissue from sampling region 1. The sample's cell subset or site label is to be understood as: tumor region T1, superior pole. The sequenced DNA: TGCGCCAGCAGCCAGGGGCCCCTAGGGGGTGGGCCGTGGGCTGAAGCTTTCTTT. It encodes CASSQGPLGGGPWAEAFF.